Listed below are T cell receptor beta chains from one sample, sequenced in a study of cytomegalovirus exposure and HLA in healthy donors. Clones were read by immunoSEQ multiplex PCR, and TCRdb kept only the in-frame ones, dropping some. The sample table sets out about 130,000 clones. The sequencing input was PBMCs. The receptors derive from a man aged 18 to 30 in good health and CMV-seronegative. CDR3s leave out the opening cysteine and the closing phenylalanine or tryptophan. Fields, in order: CDR3 length, V gene, CDR3 protein.

length: 11; V: TRBV6-1; CDR3: ASRLQGDQPQH
length: 16; V: TRBV4-1; CDR3: ASSQDTTSGSFADTQY
length: 16; V: TRBV5-1; CDR3: ASTLLRDASGSPGELF
length: 13; V: TRBV28; CDR3: ASRVRGGIGSPLH
length: 14; V: TRBV19; CDR3: ASSIDPYGQHRELF
length: 13; V: TRBV4-1; CDR3: ASIRTGPNSYEQY
length: 14; V: TRBV7-9; CDR3: ASSSLTSGGAHTQY
length: 12; V: TRBV13; CDR3: ASSGGGAGETQY
length: 12; V: TRBV9; CDR3: ASNLVTGNTEAF
length: 14; V: TRBV6-5; CDR3: ASSYSIGDRPYEQY
length: 11; V: TRBV6-1; CDR3: ASKAGGGLEAF
length: 14; V: TRBV13; CDR3: ASSTGTGGFTGELF
length: 13; V: TRBV11-2; CDR3: ASSLGQTSHNEQF
length: 11; V: TRBV9; CDR3: ASSVAGKETQY
length: 15; V: TRBV15; CDR3: ATSSLAATTITDTQY
length: 13; V: TRBV6-5; CDR3: ASSYLAGHTDTQY
length: 12; V: TRBV9; CDR3: ASSTGTPYNEQF
length: 16; V: TRBV15; CDR3: ATSRGPAGGRSTDTQY
length: 13; V: TRBV4-1; CDR3: ASTVGPSSGNTIY
length: 14; V: TRBV2; CDR3: ASSFAPDREDYGYT
length: 14; V: TRBV18; CDR3: ASSPLTTISYNEQF
length: 14; V: TRBV5-4; CDR3: ASSLGVQAKNYEQY
length: 14; V: TRBV10-3; CDR3: AISESFRPGNTEAF
length: 13; V: TRBV19; CDR3: ASSGAQGVHETQY
length: 11; V: TRBV13; CDR3: ASRREGAYEQY
length: 12; V: TRBV5-6; CDR3: ASSPRQGYNEQF
length: 13; V: TRBV5-1; CDR3: ASSSREYHAGELF
length: 12; V: TRBV4-1; CDR3: ASSQDLPTGEQY
length: 12; V: TRBV5-1; CDR3: ASSLGLLTYEQY
length: 9; V: TRBV20-1; CDR3: SSSGNTEAF
length: 12; V: TRBV30; CDR3: AWSQLAGRYEQY
length: 14; V: TRBV5-1; CDR3: ASSQGTRDNLEKLF
length: 11; V: TRBV2; CDR3: ASSDRFLDTQY
length: 17; V: TRBV5-1; CDR3: ASSFRGTSGRSNTDTQY
length: 15; V: TRBV18; CDR3: ASSPQPWTASGNTIY
length: 10; V: TRBV28; CDR3: ASTDSHYEQY
length: 14; V: TRBV7-6; CDR3: ASSLVASDDTGELF
length: 13; V: TRBV28; CDR3: ASSRPHAGDNEQF
length: 13; V: TRBV7-9; CDR3: ASSSSPDFTYEQY
length: 13; V: TRBV7-2; CDR3: ASSREWGPYNEQF
length: 13; V: TRBV10-1; CDR3: ASSETARGRDGYT
length: 15; V: TRBV19; CDR3: ASRLAGQGAMNTEAF
length: 15; V: TRBV2; CDR3: ASNGLAGGPRYREQY
length: 11; V: TRBV30; CDR3: AWTRTVSYEQY
length: 13; V: TRBV5-5; CDR3: ASSPGLAGTNEQF
length: 13; V: TRBV11-3; CDR3: ASSSLAGAGNEQF
length: 15; V: TRBV7-9; CDR3: ASSLPGLAGAHNEQF
length: 10; V: TRBV5-1; CDR3: ASSPQGNEQF
length: 12; V: TRBV6-5; CDR3: ASSHNQGYQPQH
length: 13; V: TRBV9; CDR3: ASSAGRGTNYGYT
length: 15; V: TRBV28; CDR3: ASSLYGDRGGFYGYT
length: 13; V: TRBV19; CDR3: ASSPRVRSDYGYT
length: 11; V: TRBV28; CDR3: ASNGRRSYEQY